This paragraph reports one TCR beta chain. Its antigen remains undetermined. Nothing much larger sits one base from this clone, and base qualities are not available. The sample originates from a study of CD8 T cells in ankylosing spondylitis (dated by TCRdb to about 2017). With regard to the full study: The study profiled T cell receptor beta repertoires in healthy donors and ankylosing spondylitis patients to find disease-linked TCR variants. The full study cohort comprised about 25 ankylosing spondylitis patients and about 110 healthy donors. Peripheral blood samples were taken, and synovial fluid was additionally collected from ankylosing spondylitis patients. General conclusions and limits of the study: The disease-linked clones showed a CD8+ phenotype and occurred at relatively low frequencies in peripheral blood. Blood from ankylosing spondylitis patients appeared to be characterized by a TCR beta motif made up of several highly homologous amino acid variants. The disease-linked clones were reported to be significantly enriched in matched synovial fluid samples from ankylosing spondylitis patients. Some TCR beta motif variants had previously been reported in synovial fluid and blood of reactive arthritis patients, which suggested common disease-initiation mechanisms.

From the cysteine through the phenylalanine, the CDR3 covers 15 amino acids. The sequence is cut down to CDR3 DNA, 45 bases in frame from base 1. V is cut back by 2 bases and J by 2 bases, with 3 bases in the junction unmatched. CDR1 MDHEN and CDR2 SYDVKM were looked up in the germline V gene. These reads were obtained on an Illumina HiSeq 2500. Quantitative 5'-RACE with molecular barcodes was used to prepare TCR beta libraries. The published analysis was carried out like this. A new computational method based on a probabilistic model of VDJ rearrangement was used to identify disease-linked TCR variants. The public reads were quality trimmed at Q25 with fastp and then assembled into clones with MiXCR by TCRdb, keeping productive beta chains. All rows with the same CDR3 protein become a single entry with the most common DNA and genes. What appears here as the V and J calls and clone size reflects TCRdb's work, not the paper's. The sample table holds 650,000 to 800,000 distinct CDR3 sequences, of which around 17% were seen once. 15% to 20% of the sample is in the top ten clones.

Rearrangement joined TRBV28 to TRBJ2-3; 8 middle bases align to TRBD1. This TCR came from a male donor with ankylosing spondylitis. Input material: blood, either unsorted or a sorted T cell fraction (not recorded which). The CDR3 is CASSLQGADTDTQYF. Read as DNA, the sequence is TGTGCCAGCAGTTTACAGGGGGCCGACACAGATACGCAGTATTTT.